This T cell receptor beta chain was obtained from a study of CD8 T cells in ankylosing spondylitis. V was clipped by 0 bases and J by 1 base, with 16 bases between them. Germline assignment: CDR1 SGHRS and CDR2 YFSETQ. This CDR3 region has 18 residues. Study results and caveats: Peripheral blood samples showed relatively rare disease-linked clones, and these clones were CD8+. Seemingly distinctive of ankylosing spondylitis blood was a TCR beta motif formed by eight highly homologous variants.

TCRdb re-analysed the 5' RACE reads in MiXCR, keeping a single row per CDR3 protein. The data contain 350,000 to 450,000 distinct CDR3 sequences, about 25% of them singletons. The table lists this clonotype with a few counts. What it binds is not known. This TCR was sampled from a male donor with ankylosing spondylitis. Sequencing input: blood, either unsorted or a sorted T cell fraction (not recorded which). The chain has TRBV5-1 and TRBJ2-2, with D uncertain. DNA of the CDR3: TGCGCCAGCAGCTTGGCAGGATGGGCGCCAAGGAACACCGGGGAGCTGTTTTTT. Residues: CASSLAGWAPRNTGELFF.